The rows below give T cell receptor beta chains drawn from one sample of a study of human T cells and chemical hapten exposure. MiXCR, run by TCRdb on the RACE reads, gives a single entry per CDR3 protein. The sample includes around 250,000 distinct CDR3 sequences, over 8% of them seen just once. Specimen: whole blood, collected in connection with sensitization to the hapten diphenylcyclopropenone (DPC). All receptors derive from a woman between 40 and 55 years old with alopecia areata. Some clones in this sample may be carry-over from other donors' samples. Each CDR3 is given with its conserved first and last residue. The D gene is left open where the match is weak. Rows give clone size only sometimes, using once, few, many, or a class for an expanded clone.

TRBJ2-3 | NA | TRBV5-5 | TRBD1 | CVSSWGQGPDTQYF | TGTGTCAGCAGCTGGGGACAGGGCCCAGATACGCAGTATTTT
TRBJ1-2 | few | TRBV6-5 | NA | CASSYDSPPNYGYTF | TGTGCCAGCAGTTACGACAGCCCACCAAACTATGGCTACACCTTC
TRBJ1-4 | few | TRBV7-2 | NA | CASSLSEAREKLFF | TGTGCCAGCAGCTTAAGTGAGGCGAGGGAAAAACTGTTTTTT
TRBJ2-7 | NA | TRBV12-3/TRBV12-4 | TRBD1 | CASSLGRDSYEQYF | TGTGCCAGCAGTTTGGGTCGGGACAGCTACGAGCAGTACTTC
TRBJ2-3 | few | TRBV12-3/TRBV12-4 | NA | CASSYSNLRTASPDTQYF | TGTGCCAGCAGTTACTCGAACTTACGGACGGCCAGCCCAGATACGCAGTATTTT
TRBJ2-1 | NA | TRBV30 | NA | CAWGGYDNEQFF | TGTGCCTGGGGGGGTTATGACAATGAGCAGTTCTTC
TRBJ1-2 | NA | TRBV4-2 | NA | CASSQDQNTGYGYTF | TGTGCCAGCAGCCAAGATCAAAACACGGGCTATGGCTACACCTTC
TRBJ2-5 | few | TRBV24-1 | TRBD1 | CATSDLGTGEETQYF | TGTGCCACCAGTGATTTGGGGACAGGCGAAGAGACCCAGTACTTC
TRBJ1-4 | few | TRBV6-2/TRBV6-3 | NA | CASSSTALRDIYEKLFF | TGTGCCAGCAGTTCGACAGCACTGCGGGACATCTATGAAAAACTGTTTTTT
TRBJ2-4 | NA | TRBV21-1 | NA | CASSNRQAKRKFAKNIQYF | TGTGCCAGCAGCAACAGGCAGGCAAAGCGCAAGTTTGCCAAAAACATTCAGTACTTC
TRBJ2-3 | NA | TRBV7-3 | TRBD2 | CASSLAPLEAGVTDTQYF | TGTGCCAGCAGCTTGGCACCTCTTGAAGCGGGAGTAACAGATACGCAGTATTTT
TRBJ2-3 | NA | TRBV29-1 | TRBD2 | CSVLAGPSTDTQYF | TGCAGCGTTTTAGCGGGCCCTAGCACAGATACGCAGTATTTT
TRBJ2-1 | NA | TRBV7-3 | TRBD2 | CASSPTSGSGGEQFF | TGTGCCAGCAGCCCCACTAGCGGGAGTGGCGGTGAGCAGTTCTTC
TRBJ2-5 | few | TRBV6-2/TRBV6-3 | TRBD2 | CASSYGTSGSLETQYF | TGTGCCAGCAGTTACGGGACTAGCGGGAGTCTGGAGACCCAGTACTTC
TRBJ1-4 | NA | TRBV6-1 | NA | CASALRGINEKLFF | TGTGCCAGCGCTTTGCGGGGGATTAATGAAAAACTGTTTTTT
TRBJ2-1 | NA | TRBV12-3/TRBV12-4 | TRBD1 | CASRYRDSYNEQFF | TGTGCCAGCAGGTACCGGGACAGCTACAATGAGCAGTTCTTC
TRBJ1-4 | many | TRBV7-2 | TRBD1 | CASGGQAATNEKLFF | TGTGCCAGCGGGGGACAGGCCGCAACTAATGAAAAACTGTTTTTT
TRBJ1-2 | NA | TRBV28 | TRBD1 | CASRSAGGGYTF | TGTGCCAGCAGATCCGCAGGGGGCGGCTACACCTTC
TRBJ1-2 | NA | TRBV24-1 | TRBD1 | CATSDLQGDYGYTF | TGTGCCACCAGTGATTTACAGGGGGACTATGGCTACACCTTC
TRBJ1-5 | many | TRBV6-6 | NA | CASRTVSPGNQPQHF | TGTGCCAGCAGGACGGTCTCTCCCGGCAATCAGCCCCAGCATTTT
TRBJ2-2 | many | TRBV7-9 | NA | CASSPGHNTGELFF | TGTGCCAGCAGCCCAGGACATAACACCGGGGAGCTGTTTTTT
TRBJ1-5 | NA | TRBV5-5 | NA | CASSRGTTDYSNQPQHF | TGTGCCAGCAGCCGAGGGACAACTGATTATAGCAATCAGCCACAGCATTTT
TRBJ1-5 | few | TRBV28 | NA | CASSEQGLMSNQPQHF | TGTGCCAGCAGTGAACAGGGTTTGATGAGCAATCAGCCCCAGCATTTT
TRBJ1-5 | many | TRBV29-1 | TRBD1 | CSVAGQGGSNQPQHF | TGCAGCGTAGCGGGACAGGGTGGCAGCAATCAGCCCCAGCATTTT
TRBJ1-2 | NA | TRBV20-1 | NA | CSAGEGYTF | TGCAGTGCAGGGGAAGGCTACACCTTC
TRBJ2-1 | many | TRBV7-3 | NA | CASSLTLGQQFF | TGTGCCAGCAGCTTAACGTTGGGACAGCAGTTCTTC
TRBJ2-3 | NA | TRBV20-1 | TRBD2 | CSASQRLADTDTQYF | TGCAGTGCTAGTCAGAGACTAGCGGACACAGATACGCAGTATTTT
TRBJ2-7 | few | TRBV6-5 | TRBD1 | CASRWGQAYEQYF | TGTGCCAGCAGGTGGGGACAGGCCTACGAGCAGTACTTC
TRBJ2-3 | NA | TRBV5-1 | NA | CASSSQVPSSDTQYF | TGCGCCAGCAGCTCCCAGGTCCCCTCGTCAGATACGCAGTATTTT
TRBJ1-1 | NA | TRBV12-3/TRBV12-4 | NA | CASSLLSREAFF | TGTGCCAGCAGTTTACTCTCCAGGGAAGCTTTCTTT
TRBJ2-1 | NA | TRBV28 | TRBD1 | CASSLPGTGWEEQFF | TGTGCCAGCAGTTTGCCCGGGACAGGGTGGGAGGAGCAGTTCTTC
TRBJ2-7 | few | TRBV4-1 | TRBD2 | CASSQRAGGNEQYF | TGCGCCAGCAGCCAGCGAGCGGGAGGAAACGAGCAGTACTTC
TRBJ2-3 | many | TRBV7-2 | TRBD2 | CASSLRLAGEVDTQYF | TGTGCCAGCAGCCTAAGACTAGCGGGAGAGGTAGATACGCAGTATTTT
TRBJ2-1 | few | TRBV7-2 | TRBD2 | CASSERLAGASEQFF | TGTGCCAGCAGCGAAAGACTAGCGGGAGCGAGTGAGCAGTTCTTC
TRBJ2-7 | NA | TRBV7-8 | NA | CASSHSGTPQYF | TGTGCCAGCAGCCATTCCGGGACCCCGCAGTACTTC
TRBJ1-1 | NA | TRBV28 | NA | CASSLLAESEAFF | TGTGCCAGCAGTTTACTCGCTGAGAGTGAAGCTTTCTTT
TRBJ1-2 | NA | TRBV4-3 | NA | CASSQGSAIATYGYTF | TGCGCCAGCAGCCAAGGTTCGGCGATCGCAACATATGGCTACACCTTC
TRBJ2-3 | few | TRBV20-1 | TRBD2 | CSAREGGADTQYF | TGCAGTGCTAGAGAGGGAGGGGCAGATACGCAGTATTTT
TRBJ2-5 | many | TRBV12-3/TRBV12-4 | TRBD2 | CASSLGGSVQETQYF | TGTGCCAGCAGTTTAGGCGGGAGCGTCCAAGAGACCCAGTACTTC
TRBJ1-5 | NA | TRBV2 | NA | CASSVEGIGNQPQHF | TGTGCCAGCAGTGTAGAAGGGATCGGCAATCAGCCCCAGCATTTT
TRBJ1-2 | many | TRBV7-2 | NA | CALSNSNYGYTF | TGTGCCTTGAGCAATTCTAACTATGGCTACACCTTC
TRBJ1-5 | NA | TRBV21-1 | NA | CASSRGSGPQHF | TGTGCCAGCAGCAGGGGCAGCGGGCCCCAGCATTTT
TRBJ2-3 | NA | TRBV7-2 | NA | CATKNGQTTDTQYF | TGTGCCACCAAGAACGGACAGACCACAGATACGCAGTATTTT
TRBJ1-5 | NA | TRBV9 | TRBD1 | CASSETGDPNQPQHF | TGTGCCAGCAGCGAGACAGGGGACCCCAATCAGCCCCAGCATTTT
TRBJ2-5 | few | TRBV12-3/TRBV12-4 | NA | CASSLATGLRETQYF | TGTGCCAGCAGTTTAGCTACAGGGTTGCGAGAGACCCAGTACTTC
TRBJ2-3 | NA | TRBV12-3/TRBV12-4 | TRBD2 | CASSPGLALSDTQYF | TGTGCCAGCAGCCCCGGACTAGCGCTTTCAGATACGCAGTATTTT
TRBJ2-1 | few | TRBV28 | TRBD1 | CASRNPGTGNEQFF | TGTGCCAGCAGGAATCCCGGGACAGGGAATGAGCAGTTCTTC
TRBJ1-1 | NA | TRBV10-3 | NA | CAIRAGVMNTEAFF | TGTGCCATCAGAGCAGGGGTGATGAACACTGAAGCTTTCTTT
TRBJ2-3 | NA | TRBV5-6 | NA | CASSRTDTDTQYF | TGTGCCAGCAGCCGAACAGACACAGATACGCAGTATTTT
TRBJ2-7 | NA | TRBV12-3/TRBV12-4 | NA | CASSFMADEEQYF | TGTGCCAGCAGTTTTATGGCCGACGAGGAGCAGTACTTC
TRBJ2-4 | few | TRBV2 | TRBD2 | CASRERLAGGLAKNIQYF | TGTGCCAGCAGGGAGAGGCTAGCGGGAGGCTTAGCCAAAAACATTCAGTACTTC
TRBJ2-7 | few | TRBV12-3/TRBV12-4 | NA | CASTLGGGMNIYEQYF | TGTGCCAGCACCCTTGGGGGAGGCATGAACATTTACGAGCAGTACTTC
TRBJ2-7 | NA | TRBV7-7 | NA | CASSLDGGYEQYF | TGTGCTAGCAGCTTAGACGGGGGCTACGAGCAGTACTTC
TRBJ2-4 | NA | TRBV3-1 | TRBD2 | CASSQLELAGDQYF | TGTGCCAGCAGCCAACTTGAACTAGCGGGAGATCAGTACTTC